These 8 T cell receptor beta chains share one sample of origin, sequenced in a study of cytomegalovirus exposure and HLA in healthy donors. The PCR used 60 Vbeta and 13 Jbeta primers. The table came from immunoSEQ multiplex PCR; TCRdb's copy has only in-frame clones and leaves some out. The profile shows about 98,000 clones, around 81% of them singletons. Sequences were obtained from PBMCs. The receptors were gathered from a female donor in good health and CMV-seropositive.

CDR3 loop: CASSYGRESRTDTQYF. The DNA of the CDR3 is TGTGCCAGCAGCTACGGGAGGGAGAGCCGCACAGATACGCAGTATTTT. The genes are TRBV9 and TRBJ2-3, with 8 bases lining up with TRBD2. Germline V gene data show CDR1 as SGDLS and CDR2 as YYNGEE. The CDR3 runs 16 residues. Trimming cost V 4 bases and J 1 base; bases outside gene matches: 8.

The genes are TRBV11-2 and TRBJ2-7, with TRBD1 as a possible D gene (5 bases). Germline assignment: CDR1 SGHAT and CDR2 FQNNGV. V was shortened by 1 base and J by 6 bases, with 16 bases between the two germline ends. This CDR3 contains 15 residues. CDR3 DNA sequence: TGTGCCAGCAGCTTAGTCCGCTCTCAGGGCGTCGAGCAGTACTTC. Translated: CASSLVRSQGVEQYF. The entire variable domain, with the rest obtained from reference TRBV11-2 and TRBJ2-7, is as follows: EAGVAQSPRYKIIEKRQSVAFWCNPISGHATLYWYQQILGQGPKLLIQFQNNGVVDDSQLPKDRFSAERLKGVDSTLKIQPAKLEDSAVYLCASSLVRSQGVEQYFGPGTRLTVT.

This chain connects TRBV30 to TRBJ1-2; 11 bases fit TRBD1. This CDR3 has 13 amino acids. Per the germline V gene, CDR1 is GTSNPN and CDR2 is SVGIG (reference sequence). Losses at the gene ends were 5 bases for V and 5 bases for J; bases not matched to a gene: 4. The CDR3 DNA reads TGTGCCTGGGCGGACAGGGGGCAATATGGCTACACCTTC. Its protein is CAWADRGQYGYTF. Using reference TRBV30 and TRBJ1-2 for the parts outside the CDR3, the full variable domain is SQTIHQWPATLVQPVGSPLSLECTVEGTSNPNLYWYRQAAGRGLQLLFYSVGIGQISSEVPQNLSASRPQDRQFILSSKKLLLSDSGFYLCAWADRGQYGYTFGSGTRLTVV.

The V call is TRBV7-2, the J call TRBJ1-1, with D possibly being TRBD1 (5 bases). The CDR3 covers 14 residues. V lost 5 bases, J lost 5 bases, and 15 bases lay in between. Germline values: CDR1 SGHTA, CDR2 FQGNSA. CDR3 DNA sequence: TGTGCCAGCAGCCGAGCAGGGTTCCAAACTGAAGCTTTCTTT. Amino acids: CASSRAGFQTEAFF.

The chain is built from TRBV30 and TRBJ2-3, with 11 bases fitting TRBD1. After removal of 1 base from V and 5 bases from J, the junction contained 11 bases not matched to a gene. The CDR3 runs 17 residues. CDR1 is GTSNPN and CDR2 is SVGIG in the germline V gene (reference sequence). CDR3 nucleotide sequence: TGTGCCTGGAGTGAGCCTGGGGACAGGGGGTGGATAGATACGCAGTATTTT. Translation gives CAWSEPGDRGWIDTQYF.

V and J are TRBV27 and TRBJ1-3; a possible D gene is TRBD1 (6 bases). The CDR3 covers 15 residues. Trimming removed 6 bases at V and 2 bases at J, with 14 bases between. CDR1 is MNHEY and CDR2 is SMNVEV in the germline V gene (reference sequence). The CDR3 is CASRLRRGAGNTIYF. The CDR3 DNA reads TGTGCCAGCAGATTACGCAGGGGAGCTGGAAACACCATATATTTT.

The chain recombines TRBV5-1 with TRBJ2-7; 7 nucleotides match TRBD1. Germline V lookup: CDR1 SGHRS, CDR2 YFSETQ. There are 15 residues in the CDR3. V lost 3 bases, J lost 1 base, and 7 bases stayed unmatched. In DNA form, the CDR3 reads TGCGCCAGCAGCTCGGGCAGGGGGTCTTCCTACGAGCAGTACTTC. Translating gives CASSSGRGSSYEQYF.

This rearrangement joins TRBV6-1 to TRBJ1-1; D remains ambiguous. Germline V CDR1 and CDR2: MNHNS, SASEGT. Trimming took off 3 bases at V and 0 bases at J, with 8 bases between the two ends. The CDR3 runs to 14 residues. CDR3 nucleotide sequence: TGTGCCAGCAGTGAGACACTCCTGAACACTGAAGCTTTCTTT. It yields the protein CASSETLLNTEAFF.